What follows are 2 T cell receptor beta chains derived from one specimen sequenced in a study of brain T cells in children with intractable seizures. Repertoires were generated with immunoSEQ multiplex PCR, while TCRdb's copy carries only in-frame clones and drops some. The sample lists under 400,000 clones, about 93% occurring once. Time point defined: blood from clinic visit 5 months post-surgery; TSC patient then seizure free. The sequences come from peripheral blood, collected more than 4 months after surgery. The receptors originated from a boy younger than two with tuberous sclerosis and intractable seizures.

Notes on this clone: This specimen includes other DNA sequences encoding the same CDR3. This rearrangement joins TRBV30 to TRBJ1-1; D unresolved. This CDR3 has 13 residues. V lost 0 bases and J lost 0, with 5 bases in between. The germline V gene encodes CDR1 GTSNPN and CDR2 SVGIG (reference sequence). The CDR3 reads CAWSVGLNTEAFF. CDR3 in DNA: TGTGCCTGGAGTGTTGGGTTGAACACTGAAGCTTTCTTT.

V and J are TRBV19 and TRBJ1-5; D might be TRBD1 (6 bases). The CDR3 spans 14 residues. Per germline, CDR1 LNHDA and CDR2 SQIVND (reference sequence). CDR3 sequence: CGSGAIYSNQPQHF. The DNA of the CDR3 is TGTGGGTCAGGGGCCATCTATAGCAATCAGCCCCAGCATTTT.